Listed here are 26 T cell receptor beta chains from one sample, sequenced in a study of blood T cell repertoires in COVID-19. Some clones are missing from TCRdb's copy, which holds only in-frame ones; the method was immunoSEQ multiplex PCR. The sample lists 350,000 to 450,000 clones, more than 80% occurring once. Sequencing input: peripheral blood. The source of these receptors is a man aged 35-49 years with acute or convalescent COVID-19.

The CDR3 reads CASSYVRGQPQHF. CDR3 DNA sequence: TGTGCCAGCAGTTACGTTCGGGGTCAGCCCCAGCATTTT. This chain connects TRBV6-2 or TRBV6-3 to TRBJ1-5, with D unclear. CDR1 and CDR2 from the germline V gene are MNHEY and SVGEGT. The CDR3 has 13 amino acids. V lost 2 bases and J 6 bases, leaving 8 bases between the germline ends.

V gene TRBV28 combines with J gene TRBJ2-1; possible D gene TRBD2, 7 bases. This CDR3 has 12 amino acids. Per germline, CDR1 MDHEN and CDR2 SYDVKM. V lost 7 bases and J lost 8, with 12 bases in between. The CDR3 DNA reads TGTGCCAGCATGGAGGGGGGGGATGAGCAGTTCTTC. Translating gives CASMEGGDEQFF.

The genes are TRBV7-8 and TRBJ2-1; TRBD2 aligns across 14 bases. The germline V gene encodes CDR1 SGHVS and CDR2 FQNEAQ. J gave up 5 bases and V 3 bases, and 0 bases lay outside the gene matches. The length of the CDR3 is 15 residues. CDR3 in DNA: TGTGCCAGCAGCTTGGGACTAGCGGGGGACAATGAGCAGTTCTTC. Its translation is CASSLGLAGDNEQFF. Full variable domain (missing parts from reference TRBV7-8 and TRBJ2-1): GAGVSQSPRYKVAKRGQDVALRCDPISGHVSLFWYQQALGQGPEFLTYFQNEAQLDKSGLPSDRFFAERPEGSVSTLKIQRTQQEDSAVYLCASSLGLAGDNEQFFGPGTRLTVL.

The gene calls are TRBV9 and TRBJ1-2, with D possibly matching TRBD1 (5 bases). Trimming took 2 bases from V and 8 from J, leaving 10 bases between them. CDR1 SGDLS and CDR2 YYNGEE come from the germline V gene. The CDR3 covers 12 residues. CDR3: CASSVQGRGYTF. DNA of the CDR3: TGTGCCAGCAGCGTTCAGGGTCGGGGCTACACCTTC.

As regards this clone: Within the sample, other DNA sequences also encode this same CDR3. The chain employs TRBV9 and TRBJ1-6, with no clear D. V dropped 0 bases and J dropped 7 bases, with 5 bases sitting between them. Germline assignment: CDR1 SGDLS and CDR2 YYNGEE. This CDR3 comprises 13 residues. DNA of the CDR3: TGTGCCAGCAGCGTAGGAGGGAATTCACCCCTCCACTTT. It yields the protein CASSVGGNSPLHF.

V gene TRBV7-8 combines with J gene TRBJ2-7; TRBD2 agrees at 9 bases. Germline values: CDR1 SGHVS, CDR2 FQNEAQ. J was trimmed by 0 bases and V by 11 bases; bases with no gene match: 2. This CDR3 contains 12 residues. CDR3: CAAGGSSYEQYF. The CDR3 DNA reads as TGTGCCGCGGGGGGGAGCTCCTACGAGCAGTACTTC.

The chain combines TRBV6-5 with TRBJ1-3; D not certain. V was trimmed by 6 bases and J by 1 base, leaving 10 bases between them. CDR1 and CDR2 (germline): MNHEY, SVGAGI. The CDR3 spans 14 residues. CDR3 sequence reads: CASRGRRSGNTIYF. The CDR3 region has the DNA TGTGCCAGCAGGGGCCGTCGTTCTGGAAACACCATATATTTT.

The gene calls are TRBV4-1 and TRBJ2-4; TRBD2 aligns across 7 bases. Germline values: CDR1 MGHRA, CDR2 YSYEKL. The CDR3 sequence is 15 residues long. The J segment lost 2 bases and the V segment lost 1 base, leaving 2 bases of the junction unmatched. The CDR3 region has the DNA TGCGCCAGCAGCCAAGTGGGACTACCCAAAAACATTCAGTACTTC. Translating it yields CASSQVGLPKNIQYF.

V and J are TRBV5-6 and TRBJ1-1; no clear D gene. Deletions cut 0 bases from V and 8 bases from J, with 11 bases between. CDR3 length: 13 residues. Germline-derived CDR1 and CDR2 are SGHDT and YYEEEE. CDR3 in DNA: TGTGCCAGCAGCTTGGTGGGTGGGCCGGAAGCTTTCTTT. It specifies CASSLVGGPEAFF.

The chain combines TRBV6-2 or TRBV6-3 with TRBJ1-1; D is ambiguous. CDR3 length equals 16 residues. The germline V and J ends were trimmed by 4 bases and 0 bases, with 15 bases remaining between them. Looked up from germline, CDR1 is MNHEY and CDR2 is SVGEGT. CDR3 bases: TGTGCCAGCAGTTTGCGTTGGTCTCGGGTGAACACTGAAGCTTTCTTT. This gives the protein CASSLRWSRVNTEAFF.

This rearrangement joins TRBV3-1 (or the pseudogene TRBV3-2) to TRBJ2-1; D ambiguous. Looked up from germline, CDR1 is LGHDT and CDR2 is YNNKEL (reference sequence). The CDR3 loop spans 12 amino acids. Between the trimmed V and J ends, which lost 0 bases and 13 bases, there was a span of 10 bases. CDR3 sequence (DNA): TGTGCCAGCAGCCAAGATCGGAGAGTCCAGTTCTTC. Translating gives CASSQDRRVQFF.

The chain employs TRBV28 and TRBJ1-2; D call uncertain. This CDR3 has 14 residues. Trimming removed 6 bases from V and 4 bases from J, with 15 bases in between. Germline V gene data show CDR1 as MDHEN and CDR2 as SYDVKM. The CDR3 is CASRPTLGGYGYTF. The CDR3 nucleotides are TGTGCCAGCAGGCCCACACTCGGCGGCTATGGCTACACCTTC.

This clone has a single count. The rearrangement links TRBV5-5 to TRBJ2-7; 9 nucleotides match TRBD2. V lost 4 bases to trimming and J lost 2 bases; unmatched junction nucleotides: 19. The germline V gene encodes CDR1 SGHKS and CDR2 YYEKEE (reference sequence). This CDR3 is built from 19 residues. CDR3 sequence (DNA): TGTGCCAGCAGCCCCTCTGCGCTAGCGGGGTACTATTTGGCCTACGAGCAGTACTTC. Translation gives CASSPSALAGYYLAYEQYF.

The chain couples TRBV6-2 or TRBV6-3 to TRBJ1-5; 7 nucleotides match TRBD1. The CDR3 length is 15 residues. From germline, CDR1 is MNHEY and CDR2 SVGEGT. After removal of 4 bases from V and 0 bases from J, the junction contained 3 bases not matched to a gene. CDR3 amino acids: CASSWDRLSNQPQHF. In DNA form, the CDR3 reads TGTGCCAGCAGTTGGGACAGACTTAGCAATCAGCCCCAGCATTTT.

DNA of the CDR3: TGTGCCAGCAGCCACAGGGTGAACACTGAAGCTTTCTTT. Protein: CASSHRVNTEAFF. The chain recombines TRBV5-4 with TRBJ1-1; TRBD1 might be the D (6 bases). Germline CDR1 and CDR2: SGHNT and YYREEE (reference sequence). V lost 4 bases and J 0 bases, leaving 7 bases between the germline ends. This CDR3 contains 13 residues.

This clone was picked up one time. This chain's CDR3 is CASSYGMGQPQHF. CDR3 in DNA: TGTGCCAGCAGTTACGGCATGGGCCAGCCCCAGCATTTT. The genes are TRBV6-5 and TRBJ1-5, with D uncertain. The V gene lost 2 bases and the J gene lost 7 bases, with 9 bases spanning the gap. Germline CDR1 is MNHEY and CDR2 is SVGAGI. The CDR3 has 13 residues.

The chain links TRBV3-1 (or the pseudogene TRBV3-2) to TRBJ1-2, with a weak D call TRBD1 (6 bases). Germline loops: CDR1 LGHDT, CDR2 YNNKEL (reference sequence). The V gene lost 0 bases and the J gene lost 3 bases, with 14 bases spanning the gap. CDR3 size: 16 residues. The CDR3 nucleotides read TGTGCCAGCAGCCAAGATCACGGACAGACCTACTATGGCTACACCTTC. Its protein is CASSQDHGQTYYGYTF.

The chain couples TRBV11-2 to TRBJ2-2, with 8 bases identical to TRBD2. V lost 6 bases, J lost 5 bases, and 11 bases stayed unmatched. The germline gives CDR1 SGHAT, CDR2 FQNNGV. The CDR3 runs 16 residues. The CDR3 coding sequence is TGTGCCAGCAGACCTTTACGGGAGGGCCGGACCGGGGAGCTGTTTTTT. This codes for CASRPLREGRTGELFF.

The CDR3 loop reads CASSLVLRSNYGYTF. CDR3 DNA: TGTGCCAGCAGCTTAGTCCTGCGATCTAACTATGGCTACACCTTC. The chain carries TRBV7-9 and TRBJ1-2, with D hard to call. The CDR3 is 15 residues long. Per the germline V gene, CDR1 is SEHNR and CDR2 is FQNEAQ (reference sequence). V was clipped by 1 base and J by 0 bases, with 9 bases between them.

This chain connects TRBV5-1 to TRBJ2-3; 13 bases agree with TRBD2. The J segment lost 6 bases and the V segment lost 4 bases, leaving 8 bases of the junction unmatched. CDR1 SGHRS and CDR2 YFSETQ come from the germline V gene. The CDR3 spans 16 residues. The CDR3 DNA reads as TGCGCCAGCAGCGTGGGGACTAGCGGGGAGGGCGATACGCAGTATTTT. It yields the protein CASSVGTSGEGDTQYF.

CDR3 in amino acids: CASSEKVRLSGYTF. In DNA, the CDR3 is TGTGCCAGCAGTGAAAAGGTGAGGTTAAGTGGCTACACCTTC. The gene calls are TRBV2 and TRBJ1-2; the D is unclear. Germline V gives CDR1 SNHLY, CDR2 FYNNEI. Trimming removed 2 bases from V and 7 bases from J, with 14 bases in between. This CDR3 contains 14 residues.

The chain uses TRBV10-3 and TRBJ1-2; D call uncertain. The CDR3 totals 13 residues. CDR1 ENHRY and CDR2 SYGVKD come from the germline V gene. The germline V and J ends were trimmed by 11 bases and 8 bases, with 21 bases remaining between them. The CDR3 reads CASDQREGGGYTF. The DNA for the CDR3 is TGTGCCTCCGATCAACGAGAGGGAGGAGGCTACACCTTC.

This rearrangement joins TRBV14 to TRBJ2-3; TRBD1 aligns across 9 bases. Germline V gene sequence: CDR1 SGHDN, CDR2 FVKESK. CDR3 length: 14 residues. V gave up 4 bases and J gave up 6 bases; unmatched junction bases: 5. The CDR3 bases are TGTGCCAGCAGCCCAACAGGGGGCGGGGATACGCAGTATTTT. Encoded protein: CASSPTGGGDTQYF.

The CDR3 sequence is CASSWAETQYF. The DNA of the CDR3 is TGTGCCAGCAGCTGGGCCGAGACCCAGTACTTC. The gene calls are TRBV5-6 and TRBJ2-5; D is uncertain. CDR3 length: 11 residues. The germline V gene has CDR1 SGHDT and CDR2 YYEEEE. V was pared by 3 bases and J by 5 bases, with 5 bases between.

This clone was detected only a few times. The rearrangement joins TRBV4-3 to TRBJ2-1; TRBD2 aligns across 8 bases. Unmatched junction bases numbered 17, after V lost 2 bases and J lost 8 bases. The germline V gene has CDR1 LGHNA and CDR2 YSLEER. This CDR3 is built from 18 residues. CDR3: CASSQFSGQRGTTHEQFF. CDR3 DNA sequence: TGCGCCAGCAGCCAATTCTCCGGACAGCGGGGGACCACTCATGAGCAGTTCTTC.

The chain recombines TRBV24-1 with TRBJ2-6; D ambiguous. Germline V gene data show CDR1 as KGHDR and CDR2 as SFDVKD. CDR3 length: 15 residues. Between the trimmed V and J ends, which lost 4 bases and 3 bases, there was a span of 9 bases. The CDR3 nucleotides read TGTGCCACCAGTGACACGAGTCTTGGGGCCAACGTCCTGACTTTC. This codes for CATSDTSLGANVLTF.